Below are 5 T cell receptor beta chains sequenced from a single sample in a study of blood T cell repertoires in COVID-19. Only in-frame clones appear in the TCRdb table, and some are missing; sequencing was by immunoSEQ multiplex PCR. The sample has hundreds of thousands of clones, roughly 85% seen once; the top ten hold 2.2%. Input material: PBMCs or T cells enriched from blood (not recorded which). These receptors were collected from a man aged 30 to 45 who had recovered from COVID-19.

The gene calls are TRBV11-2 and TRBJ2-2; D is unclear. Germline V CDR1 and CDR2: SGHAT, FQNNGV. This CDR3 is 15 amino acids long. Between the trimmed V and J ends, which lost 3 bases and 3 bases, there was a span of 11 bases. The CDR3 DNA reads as TGTGCCAGCAGCTTGGGTAGCCTCGACACCGGGGAGCTGTTTTTT. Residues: CASSLGSLDTGELFF.

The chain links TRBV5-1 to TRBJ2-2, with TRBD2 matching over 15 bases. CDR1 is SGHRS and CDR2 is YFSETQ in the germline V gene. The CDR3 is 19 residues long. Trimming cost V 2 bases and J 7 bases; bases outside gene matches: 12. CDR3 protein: CASSFEPGLAGGGYGELFF. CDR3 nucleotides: TGCGCCAGCAGCTTTGAACCGGGACTAGCGGGGGGCGGATACGGGGAGCTGTTTTTT.

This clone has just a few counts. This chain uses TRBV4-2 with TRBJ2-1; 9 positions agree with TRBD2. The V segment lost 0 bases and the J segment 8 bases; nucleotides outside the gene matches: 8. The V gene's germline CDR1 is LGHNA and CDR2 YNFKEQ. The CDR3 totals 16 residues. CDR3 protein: CASSQEAGGPSYEQFF. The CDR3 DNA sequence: TGTGCCAGCAGCCAAGAGGCGGGGGGGCCTAGTTATGAGCAGTTCTTC.

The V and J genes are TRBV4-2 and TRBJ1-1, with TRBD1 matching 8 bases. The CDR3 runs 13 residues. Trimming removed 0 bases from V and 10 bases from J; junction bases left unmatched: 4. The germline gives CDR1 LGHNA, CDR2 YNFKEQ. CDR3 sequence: CASSQEQGERAFF. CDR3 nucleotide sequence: TGTGCCAGCAGCCAAGAACAGGGGGAGAGAGCTTTCTTT.

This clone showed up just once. The CDR3 nucleotides read TGTGCCACCAGCAGAGATTATGGCGGAAACACCATATATTTT. Residues: CATSRDYGGNTIYF. The rearrangement joins TRBV15 to TRBJ1-3, with no clear D. Per the germline V gene, CDR1 is LNHNV and CDR2 is YYDKDF (reference sequence). Trimming cost V 0 bases and J 4 bases, with 7 bases left between them. The CDR3 spans 14 residues. Full variable domain (remainder filled in from reference TRBV15 and TRBJ1-3): DAMVIQNPRYQVTQFGKPVTLSCSQTLNHNVMYWYQQKSSQAPKLLFHYYDKDFNNEADTPDNFQSRRPNTSFCFLDIRSPGLGDTAMYLCATSRDYGGNTIYFGEGSWLTVV.